This passage covers 20 T cell receptor beta chains from one sample sequenced in a study of cytomegalovirus exposure and HLA in healthy donors. Primers: 60 Vbeta forward and 13 Jbeta reverse. The data were produced by immunoSEQ multiplex PCR, yet TCRdb's version contains in-frame clones alone and is incomplete. The repertoire holds about 280,000 clones, with 70% to 90% as singletons. Input material: PBMCs. The receptors were sampled from a woman between 18 and 29 years old in good health and CMV-seronegative.

In this sample, this clone turned up once. The V call is TRBV15, the J call TRBJ1-4; D is ambiguous. This CDR3 is built from 14 residues. CDR1 LNHNV and CDR2 YYDKDF come from the germline V gene (reference sequence). V was clipped by 4 bases and J by 5 bases, with 11 bases between them. CDR3 bases: TGTGCCACCAGCAAAACCTACGCGAATGAAAAACTGTTTTTT. As protein: CATSKTYANEKLFF.

V and J are TRBV18 and TRBJ2-2; perhaps TRBD2 as D (5 bases). Germline V gene data show CDR1 as KGHSH and CDR2 as LQKENI. The CDR3 consists of 16 residues. The germline V and J ends were trimmed by 1 base and 4 bases, with 13 bases remaining between them. The CDR3 here is CASSPQETGSTGELFF. CDR3 bases: TGTGCCAGCTCACCACAGGAGACGGGGAGCACCGGGGAGCTGTTTTTT.

This clone came up a few times. The CDR3, as DNA: TGTGCCAGCAGCGTAGGGGACAGGGGTATCACTGAAGCTTTCTTT. Its protein is CASSVGDRGITEAFF. The rearrangement uses TRBV9 and TRBJ1-1; 10 bases match TRBD1. Unmatched junction bases numbered 3, after V lost 0 bases and J lost 4 bases. The CDR3 sequence is 15 residues long. CDR1 and CDR2 (germline): SGDLS, YYNGEE.

The chain is built from TRBV5-6 and TRBJ1-2; D is perhaps TRBD1 (6 bases). The CDR3 spans 13 residues. V was clipped by 5 bases and J by 4 bases, with 12 bases between them. Germline V gives CDR1 SGHDT, CDR2 YYEEEE. CDR3 sequence reads: CASRVQGSYGYTF. The CDR3 DNA reads TGTGCCAGCAGGGTACAGGGAAGCTATGGCTACACCTTC.

The chain links TRBV13 to TRBJ2-1; 7 bases are a match to TRBD2. The CDR3 consists of 14 residues. Germline assignment: CDR1 PRHDT and CDR2 FYEKMQ (reference sequence). V was pared by 6 bases and J by 3 bases, with 5 bases of the junction left unmatched. In DNA form, the CDR3 reads TGTGCCAGCAGGTGGGGACTAAACTACAATGAGCAGTTCTTC. Protein: CASRWGLNYNEQFF.

This sequence joins TRBV10-3 and TRBJ2-3; maybe TRBD1 (6 bases). The CDR3 is 13 amino acids. The V gene lost 10 bases and the J gene lost 4 bases, with 15 bases spanning the gap. Germline-derived CDR1 and CDR2 are ENHRY and SYGVKD. CDR3 protein: CATAVRGADTQYF. The CDR3 region has the DNA TGTGCCACGGCCGTCAGGGGCGCAGATACGCAGTATTTT.

Of note for this clone: This CDR3 is also generated by other DNA sequences in the sample. The rearrangement joins TRBV7-6 to TRBJ2-7, with D hard to call. The V end lost 3 bases, the J end lost 0 bases, and 6 bases lay between the germline ends. This CDR3 has 13 residues. CDR1 and CDR2 (germline): SGHVS, FNYEAQ. CDR3 DNA: TGTGCCAGCAGCTTGGCCTCCTCCTACGAGCAGTACTTC. Amino acids: CASSLASSYEQYF.

The V and J genes are TRBV10-3 and TRBJ1-3; D is perhaps TRBD1 (6 bases). Germline V lookup: CDR1 ENHRY, CDR2 SYGVKD. V lost 2 bases to trimming and J lost 1 base, with 12 bases between them. This CDR3 has 16 amino acids. Written as DNA, the CDR3 is TGTGCCATCAGTGAGGCAGGGGCTCGTTCTGGAAACACCATATATTTT. It codes for CAISEAGARSGNTIYF.

V and J are TRBV7-9 and TRBJ2-5, with D unresolved. The V end was cut by 1 base, the J end by 5 bases, with 11 bases between. This CDR3 is 14 amino acids long. The V gene's germline CDR1 is SEHNR and CDR2 FQNEAQ (reference sequence). The CDR3 DNA follows: TGTGCCAGCAGCTTAGGACTCTCTGGGGAGACCCAGTACTTC. Its translation is CASSLGLSGETQYF.

This chain connects TRBV10-3 to TRBJ2-3; D may be TRBD2 (6 bases). The V and J ends lost 4 bases and 4 bases respectively, with 6 bases between them. The germline V gene has CDR1 ENHRY and CDR2 SYGVKD. The CDR3 is 12 amino acids. As DNA, the CDR3 is TGTGCCATCAGTGCGGGGGCAGATACGCAGTATTTT. Amino acid sequence: CAISAGADTQYF.

This rearrangement joins TRBV18 to TRBJ1-4; the match to TRBD1 covers 10 bases. CDR1 and CDR2 (germline): KGHSH, LQKENI. The CDR3 extends over 15 amino acids. Trimming took 3 bases from V and 7 from J; bases not matched to a gene: 5. The CDR3: CASSPGQGTGEKLFF. In DNA form, the CDR3 reads TGTGCCAGCTCACCGGGACAGGGGACGGGTGAAAAACTGTTTTTT.

The V and J genes are TRBV19 and TRBJ1-5; D perhaps matches TRBD1 (6 bases). V was pared by 10 bases and J by 2 bases, with 12 bases between. The CDR3 has 13 amino acids. The V gene's germline CDR1 is LNHDA and CDR2 SQIVND (reference sequence). Here the CDR3 DNA reads TGTGCCATAGGGGGTTTTGGCAATCAGCCCCAGCATTTT. Its protein product is CAIGGFGNQPQHF. Looking up the rest from reference TRBV19 and TRBJ1-5 gives the full variable domain: DGGITQSPKYLFRKEGQNVTLSCEQNLNHDAMYWYRQDPGQGLRLIYYSQIVNDFQKGDIAEGYSVSREKKESFPLTVTSAQKNPTAFYLCAIGGFGNQPQHFGDGTRLSIL.

Regarding this clone: The junction departs from germline at one end; a sequencing error may be responsible. This chain uses TRBV7-9 with TRBJ1-2; TRBD1 might be the D (6 bases). Looked up from germline, CDR1 is SEHNR and CDR2 is FQNEAQ (reference sequence). The CDR3 totals 13 residues. The DNA of the CDR3 is TGTTCCAGCAGCTTACAGGGCATGGATGGCTACACCTTC. This sequence encodes CSSSLQGMDGYTF.

The chain has TRBV6-1 and TRBJ2-7; 10 bases fit TRBD1. The CDR3 loop spans 15 amino acids. Germline CDR1 and CDR2: MNHNS and SASEGT. The V and J ends lost 3 bases and 6 bases, in that order; junction bases with no gene match: 8. The CDR3: CASSEPRTGGREQYF. CDR3 nucleotide sequence: TGTGCCAGCAGTGAGCCCCGGACAGGGGGACGCGAGCAGTACTTC.

The rearrangement uses TRBV6-5 and TRBJ2-7; D perhaps matches TRBD1 (5 bases). V gave up 5 bases and J gave up 6 bases, with 11 bases separating them. Germline loops: CDR1 MNHEY, CDR2 SVGAGI. This CDR3 has 12 amino acids. CDR3 loop: CASSRAGIEQYF. CDR3 bases: TGTGCCAGCAGTCGTGCAGGGATCGAGCAGTACTTC.

J is TRBJ2-1 and V is TRBV6-1; 9 bases fit TRBD2. This CDR3 has 16 amino acids. V shed 2 bases, J shed 0 bases, and the junction held 2 bases outside the gene matches. Germline CDR1 is MNHNS and CDR2 is SASEGT. The CDR3 loop is CASSELAGLSYNEQFF. CDR3 bases: TGTGCCAGCAGTGAACTAGCGGGGCTCTCCTACAATGAGCAGTTCTTC.

The V gene is TRBV30, the J gene TRBJ2-5; 8 bases are a match to TRBD2. The germline V gene encodes CDR1 GTSNPN and CDR2 SVGIG (reference sequence). V was pared by 2 bases and J by 4 bases, with 12 bases of the junction left unmatched. This CDR3 spans 16 amino acids. The CDR3 DNA reads as TGTGCCTGGAGTCGATTCGGCGGGGGGTCTTTAGAGACCCAGTACTTC. Amino acid sequence: CAWSRFGGGSLETQYF.

This chain connects TRBV10-2 to TRBJ2-7; no reliable D call. Germline lookup yields CDR1 WSHSY and CDR2 SAAADI. Trimming took 0 bases from V and 6 from J, leaving 9 bases between them. The CDR3 sequence is 13 residues long. The CDR3 DNA sequence: TGCGCCAGCAGTGAGTCCCTAATAACCGAGCAGTACTTC. Protein product: CASSESLITEQYF.

The V and J genes are TRBV9 and TRBJ2-1; D might be TRBD1 (5 bases). Between the trimmed V and J ends, which lost 2 bases and 5 bases, there was a span of 14 bases. Looked up from germline, CDR1 is SGDLS and CDR2 is YYNGEE. CDR3 length: 15 amino acids. CDR3 DNA: TGTGCCAGCAGCGTTCTCAGGGATCCGGACAATGAGCAGTTCTTC. This encodes CASSVLRDPDNEQFF.

This clone was detected only a few times. The rearrangement joins TRBV5-4 to TRBJ1-4; TRBD1 is a possible D gene (5 bases). The CDR3 loop spans 16 amino acids. CDR1 is SGHNT, CDR2 YYREEE, per germline (reference sequence). V dropped 0 bases and J dropped 0 bases, with 9 bases sitting between them. The CDR3 loop is CASSLGGSSTNEKLFF. In nucleotides, the CDR3 is TGTGCCAGCAGCTTGGGGGGCTCATCAACTAATGAAAAACTGTTTTTT.